Listed below are T cell receptor beta chains from one sample, sequenced in a study of blood T cell repertoires in COVID-19. Libraries were prepared by immunoSEQ multiplex PCR; TCRdb keeps only in-frame clonotypes and omits some of them. The sample shows over 250,000 clones, approximately 91% of them seen only once. Material for sequencing was peripheral blood. All receptors come from a person between 18 and 35 years old with COVID-19, enrolled during active disease. Both conserved end residues are trimmed from each CDR3. Each record gives: J gene, V gene, CDR3 protein.

>TRBJ1-5|TRBV24-1
ATSDSRGNQPQH
>TRBJ1-1|TRBV19
ASSIPPGQPNTEAF
>TRBJ2-1|TRBV5-1
ASSLVGSSNEQF
>TRBJ1-5|TRBV5-6
ASSLETGPQH
>TRBJ1-2|TRBV3-1/TRBV3-2
ASSQADRGSYT
>TRBJ2-2|TRBV27
ASSKSGKGELF
>TRBJ2-2|TRBV9
ASSALAGTNTGELF
>TRBJ1-1|TRBV5-1
ASSLSSGGNTEAF
>TRBJ1-1|TRBV10-3
AISESRVRNTEAF
>TRBJ2-4|TRBV27
ASSSPSRSGKNIQY
>TRBJ1-4|TRBV28
ASSLTATNEKLF
>TRBJ1-2|TRBV7-9
ASSRGGGPNGYT
>TRBJ1-3|TRBV18
ASSPKSGGYGNTIY
>TRBJ2-7|TRBV28
ASSQGQGPYEQY
>TRBJ2-7|TRBV7-2
ASAVGLGHEQY
>TRBJ1-4|TRBV7-8
ASRPGGEGEKLF
>TRBJ2-2|TRBV7-9
ASSLAGDAGELF
>TRBJ1-2|TRBV6-5
ASSPPGGHNYGYT
>TRBJ1-5|TRBV24-1
ATSERRDQPQH
>TRBJ1-2|TRBV5-1
ASSSAGTPNYGYT
>TRBJ1-1|TRBV4-2
ASSPTENTEAF
>TRBJ2-7|TRBV9
ASSVEGLGGNSYEQY
>TRBJ1-1|TRBV27
ASSSHSGTTEAF
>TRBJ1-1|TRBV6-1
ASSDQGPPFPNTEAF
>TRBJ1-3|TRBV13
ASNGGENTIY
>TRBJ1-2|TRBV2
ASSLQGKDYGYT
>TRBJ2-5|TRBV6-6
ASSTDREETQY
>TRBJ1-4|TRBV15
ATSRELRNRDLEKLF
>TRBJ1-4|TRBV19
ASSIAQGYNEKLF
>TRBJ2-1|TRBV5-1
ASSLAGTGGNNEQF
>TRBJ1-5|TRBV19
ASSIQGYGQPQH
>TRBJ2-3|TRBV7-8
ASSLARTSNGTDTQY
>TRBJ1-2|TRBV7-8
ASSLRDLGYGYT
>TRBJ1-2|TRBV10-3
AIGTGDGYT
>TRBJ2-5|TRBV2
ASSTEQQETQY
>TRBJ2-5|TRBV9
ASSVDGRAVSPETQY
>TRBJ2-1|TRBV28
ASSLSVRNEQF
>TRBJ2-1|TRBV3-1/TRBV3-2
ASSHTSGWREQF
>TRBJ2-1|TRBV2
ASSEVGWLGGNEQF
>TRBJ2-1|TRBV6-6
ASSLYREKPLDEQF
>TRBJ2-1|TRBV7-9
ASSSSEVNEQF
>TRBJ2-1|TRBV3-1/TRBV3-2
ASSQEARLQRDLYNEQF
>TRBJ2-7|TRBV5-1
ASSVQGYEQY
>TRBJ2-1|TRBV4-2
ASSQEALAGGNEQF
>TRBJ2-3|TRBV5-1
ASSLVGGSTDTQY
>TRBJ2-2|TRBV4-1
ASSQDVLARNTGELF
>TRBJ1-1|TRBV2
ASNTGGMNTEAF
>TRBJ2-3|TRBV13
ASSAGTITDTQY
>TRBJ2-3|TRBV28
ASSFSPGPDTQY
>TRBJ2-3|TRBV4-1
ASSQDIEGVGTDTQY
>TRBJ1-1|TRBV4-1
ASSARDRGYNTEAF
>TRBJ2-7|TRBV5-1
ASSLDRDRGIYEQY
>TRBJ2-1|TRBV7-6
ASSLATAGGDEQF